This T cell receptor (beta chain) was sequenced in a study of technical replicates of blood from several donors. The V and J ends lost 3 bases and 8 bases, in that order; junction bases with no gene match: 7. The CDR3 extends over 14 amino acids. Germline V gene data show CDR1 as SGDLS and CDR2 as YYNGEE. The assay was immunoSEQ multiplex PCR, and TCRdb's table has in-frame clones only and misses some. Found here are some 74,000 clones, around 91% of them singletons; the top ten hold roughly 0.38%. The clonotype was recovered from a human donor in good health. Sample: T cells isolated from PBMCs. The chain has TRBV9 and TRBJ2-1; TRBD2 agrees at 8 bases. The CDR3 is CASSASGSSHEQFF. For the CDR3, the DNA is TGTGCCAGCAGCGCAAGCGGGAGTAGCCATGAGCAGTTCTTC. Using reference TRBV9 and TRBJ2-1 for the parts outside the CDR3, the full variable domain is DSGVTQTPKHLITATGQRVTLRCSPRSGDLSVYWYQQSLDQGLQFLIQYYNGEERAKGNILERFSAQQFPDLHSELNLSSLELGDSALYFCASSASGSSHEQFFGPGTRLTVL.